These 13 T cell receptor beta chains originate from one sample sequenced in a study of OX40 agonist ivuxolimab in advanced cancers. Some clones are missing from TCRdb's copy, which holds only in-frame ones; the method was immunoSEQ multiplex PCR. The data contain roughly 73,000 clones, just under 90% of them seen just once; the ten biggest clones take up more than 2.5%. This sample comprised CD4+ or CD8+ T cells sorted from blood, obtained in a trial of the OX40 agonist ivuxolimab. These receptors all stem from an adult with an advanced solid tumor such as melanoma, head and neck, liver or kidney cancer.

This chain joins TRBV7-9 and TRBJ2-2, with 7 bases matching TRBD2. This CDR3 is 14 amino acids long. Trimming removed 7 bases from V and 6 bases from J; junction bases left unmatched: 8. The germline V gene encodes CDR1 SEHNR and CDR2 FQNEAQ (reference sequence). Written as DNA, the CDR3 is TGTGCCAGCACCCTCGGACTAGGAGCCGGGGAGCTGTTTTTT. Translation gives CASTLGLGAGELFF.

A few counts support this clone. CDR3 amino acids: CASSPPGDAEKLFF. The CDR3 bases are TGTGCCAGCTCACCGCCAGGGGACGCCGAAAAACTGTTTTTT. The J gene is TRBJ1-4, the V gene TRBV18; D possibly corresponds to TRBD1 (6 bases). This CDR3 region has 14 residues. The V gene lost 3 bases and the J gene lost 8 bases, with 13 bases spanning the gap. Germline assignment: CDR1 KGHSH and CDR2 LQKENI.

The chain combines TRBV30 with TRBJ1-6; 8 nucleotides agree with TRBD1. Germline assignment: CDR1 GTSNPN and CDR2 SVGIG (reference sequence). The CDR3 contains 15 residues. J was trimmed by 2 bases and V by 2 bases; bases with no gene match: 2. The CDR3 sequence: CAWSKDRAYNSPLHF. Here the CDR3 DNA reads TGTGCCTGGAGTAAGGACAGGGCCTATAATTCACCCCTCCACTTT.

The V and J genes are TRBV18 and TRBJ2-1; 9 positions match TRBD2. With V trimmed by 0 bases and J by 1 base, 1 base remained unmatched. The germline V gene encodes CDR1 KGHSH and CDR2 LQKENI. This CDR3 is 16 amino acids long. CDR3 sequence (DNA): TGTGCCAGCTCACCACCGCGGGGGGGTTCCTACAATGAGCAGTTCTTC. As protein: CASSPPRGGSYNEQFF.

Here the CDR3 reads CASRRTSVKEETQYF. Written as DNA, the CDR3 is TGTGCCAGCAGGAGGACTAGCGTTAAAGAAGAGACCCAGTACTTC. The rearrangement uses TRBV2 and TRBJ2-5; 9 positions match TRBD2. The CDR3 contains 15 residues. Germline CDR1 is SNHLY and CDR2 is FYNNEI. V shed 6 bases, J shed 3 bases, and the junction held 8 bases outside the gene matches.

CDR3 sequence: CASSLYRGSQPQHF. The CDR3 DNA reads as TGTGCCAGCAGCCTCTACAGGGGTAGTCAGCCCCAGCATTTT. The rearrangement uses TRBV7-2 and TRBJ1-5, with 7 bases that match TRBD1. The CDR3 loop spans 14 amino acids. V lost 5 bases to trimming and J lost 6 bases; unmatched junction nucleotides: 7. Germline CDR1 is SGHTA and CDR2 is FQGNSA.

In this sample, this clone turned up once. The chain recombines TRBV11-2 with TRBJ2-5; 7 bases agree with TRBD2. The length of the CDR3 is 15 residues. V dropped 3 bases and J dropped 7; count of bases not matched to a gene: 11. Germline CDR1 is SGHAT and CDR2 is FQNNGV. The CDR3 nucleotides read TGTGCCAGCAGCTTCCCGACTCAGCGGGGCGGGACCCAGTACTTC. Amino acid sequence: CASSFPTQRGGTQYF.

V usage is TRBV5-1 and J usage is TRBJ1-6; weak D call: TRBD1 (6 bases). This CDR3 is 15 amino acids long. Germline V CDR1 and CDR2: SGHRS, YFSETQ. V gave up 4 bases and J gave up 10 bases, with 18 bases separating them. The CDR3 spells CASSLLGQWNSPLHF. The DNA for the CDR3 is TGCGCCAGCAGCCTACTAGGACAGTGGAACTCACCCCTCCACTTT.

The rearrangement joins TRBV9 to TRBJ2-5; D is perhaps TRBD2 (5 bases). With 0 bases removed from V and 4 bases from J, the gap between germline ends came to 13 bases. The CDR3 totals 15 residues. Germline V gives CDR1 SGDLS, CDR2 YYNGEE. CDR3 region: CASSVGAGGRETQYF. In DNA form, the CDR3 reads TGTGCCAGCAGCGTAGGGGCGGGCGGAAGAGAGACCCAGTACTTC.

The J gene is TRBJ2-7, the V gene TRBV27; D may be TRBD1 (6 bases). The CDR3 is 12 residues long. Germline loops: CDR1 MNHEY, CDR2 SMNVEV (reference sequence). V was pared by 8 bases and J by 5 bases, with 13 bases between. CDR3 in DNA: TGTGCCAGCCGTGGTTGGGGGCACGAGCAGTACTTC. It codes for CASRGWGHEQYF.

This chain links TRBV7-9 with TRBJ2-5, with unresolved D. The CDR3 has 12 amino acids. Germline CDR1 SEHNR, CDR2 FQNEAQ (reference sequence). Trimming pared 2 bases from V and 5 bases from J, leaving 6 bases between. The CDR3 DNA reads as TGTGCCAGCAGCTTAAGGGTTGAGACCCAGTACTTC. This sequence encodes CASSLRVETQYF.

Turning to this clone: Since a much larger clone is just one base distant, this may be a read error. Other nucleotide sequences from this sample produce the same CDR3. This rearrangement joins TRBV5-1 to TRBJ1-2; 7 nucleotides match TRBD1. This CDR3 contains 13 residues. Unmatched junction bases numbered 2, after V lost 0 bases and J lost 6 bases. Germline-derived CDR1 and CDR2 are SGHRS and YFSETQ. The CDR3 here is CASSLGQGDGYTF. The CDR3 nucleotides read TGCGCCAGCAGCTTGGGACAGGGTGATGGCTACACCTTC.

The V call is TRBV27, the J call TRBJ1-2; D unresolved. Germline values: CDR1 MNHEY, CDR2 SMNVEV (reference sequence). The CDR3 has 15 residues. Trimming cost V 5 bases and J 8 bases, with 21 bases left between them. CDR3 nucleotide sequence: TGTGCCAGCAGTCCCCTGCCGGCTCGCGACGAGGGCTACACCTTC. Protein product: CASSPLPARDEGYTF.